This T cell receptor (beta chain) emerged from a study of vaccination and CD4 T cells after COVID-19. About the study: Post-vaccine sample collection happened at a median of roughly 72 days after dose two, ranging 14 to 241.

For this clonotype: What it recognizes is unknown.

The sample's treatment: approximately 9-day PBMC culture with coronavirus spike peptide pools or control peptides (ViraFEST assay). The Oncomine TCR Beta short-read assay was applied to DNA of cultured CD4+ T cells. Genomic DNA was isolated from CD4+ T cells that had been cultured. In TCRdb, the PCR reads were re-called with MiXCR into one record per CDR3 protein. The table has several thousand distinct CDR3 sequences, approximately 70% seen once. General observations from the study: Within the convalescent patients, spike mono-reactivity was found in 304 of 307 vaccine-specific clones.

The germline V gene encodes CDR1 SQVTM and CDR2 ANQGSEA. CDR3 length equals 11 residues. V shed 7 bases and J shed 3 bases, with 9 bases lying between them. V gene TRBV29-1 combines with J gene TRBJ1-2; the D is unclear. This specimen was cultured CD4+ T cells from blood, taken after SARS-CoV-2 vaccination. The origin of this receptor is a human donor with COVID-19. This CDR3 is CSADYYYGYTF. The CDR3 DNA follows: TGCAGCGCGGATTACTACTATGGCTACACCTTC.